This T cell receptor beta chain derives from a study of T cell responses to AZD1222 COVID-19 vaccine. About the research overall: Analysis merged second doses at about 4 or about 12 weeks.

This clone was observed a few times. Sequencing was performed with immunoSEQ multiplex PCR; in TCRdb, only in-frame clones are kept and a portion is missing. The sample contains some 130,000 clones, around 90% of which appear only once. Germline-derived CDR1 and CDR2 are KGHDR and SFDVKD. This CDR3 has 13 amino acids. Trimming cost V 5 bases and J 4 bases, with 8 bases left between them. This sequence joins TRBV24-1 and TRBJ2-1; no clear D gene. Source: peripheral blood, taken on day 0 of AZD1222 vaccination. This TCR was sampled from an adult in good health. The CDR3 DNA reads as TGTGCCACCAGTGCGGCCGAATACAATGAGCAGTTCTTC. This encodes CATSAAEYNEQFF.